Presented here are 11 T cell receptor beta chains from one specimen sequenced in a study of blood T cell repertoires in COVID-19. Profiled with immunoSEQ multiplex PCR; TCRdb holds only in-frame clones, not every one. Among 140,000 to 150,000 clones, 84% were seen once, and the ten largest hold about 38%. The sample comprised peripheral blood. The source is a human donor in a cohort sampled during active COVID-19.

This clone was observed a single time. The chain couples TRBV3-1 (or the pseudogene TRBV3-2) to TRBJ2-6; 8 bases map to TRBD1. CDR3 length: 18 amino acids. The germline CDR1 and CDR2 sequences are LGHDT and YNNKEL (reference sequence). V trimming: 0 bases; J trimming: 1 base; junction bases outside the gene matches: 5. The DNA for the CDR3 is TGTGCCAGCAGCCAAGACCAAAGACAGGGGTCTGGGGCCAACGTCCTGACTTTC. It translates to CASSQDQRQGSGANVLTF.

The chain joins TRBV6-5 to TRBJ2-7, with D unclear. Deletions cut 1 base from V and 1 base from J, with 8 bases between. CDR3 length equals 14 residues. CDR1 and CDR2 from the germline V gene are MNHEY and SVGAGI. The CDR3 reads CASSYFGRSYEQYF. The CDR3 region has the DNA TGTGCCAGCAGTTACTTTGGCAGATCCTACGAGCAGTACTTC.

The CDR3 DNA follows: TGTGCCAGCAGGTCACAGGGGGTAACCTATAATTCACCCCTCCACTTT. It encodes CASRSQGVTYNSPLHF. The J gene is TRBJ1-6, the V gene TRBV28; TRBD1 agrees at 8 bases. The germline V gene encodes CDR1 MDHEN and CDR2 SYDVKM. Unmatched junction bases numbered 6, after V lost 6 bases and J lost 2 bases. The CDR3 loop spans 16 amino acids.

The CDR3 coding sequence is TGCGCCAGCAGCTTGGTGGCGGAGGGCACCGGGGAGCTGTTTTTT. Protein product: CASSLVAEGTGELFF. The chain carries TRBV5-1 and TRBJ2-2; possible D gene TRBD2, 6 bases. This CDR3 is built from 15 residues. The germline gives CDR1 SGHRS, CDR2 YFSETQ. The V end lost 0 bases, the J end lost 4 bases, and 10 bases lay between the germline ends. The full variable domain, with the rest looked up from reference TRBV5-1 and TRBJ2-2, is KAGVTQTPRYLIKTRGQQVTLSCSPISGHRSVSWYQQTPGQGLQFLFEYFSETQRNKGNFPGRFSGRQFSNSRSEMNVSTLELGDSALYLCASSLVAEGTGELFFGEGSRLTVL.

The CDR3 DNA sequence: TGCGCCAGCAGCTTGAGGACTAGCGGGGGGTCGGGAGATACGCAGTATTTT. This sequence encodes CASSLRTSGGSGDTQYF. The V gene is TRBV5-1, the J gene TRBJ2-3; 14 positions match TRBD2. Per the germline V gene, CDR1 is SGHRS and CDR2 is YFSETQ. This CDR3 region has 17 residues. J was trimmed by 5 bases and V by 1 base; bases with no gene match: 6.

V gene TRBV6-5 combines with J gene TRBJ2-7; TRBD1 aligns across 9 bases. Germline assignment: CDR1 MNHEY and CDR2 SVGAGI. The CDR3 runs 15 residues. V was clipped by 2 bases and J by 4 bases; unmatched bases: 6. The CDR3 loop reads CASSYAGQGGYEQYF. In nucleotides, the CDR3 is TGTGCCAGCAGTTACGCGGGACAGGGCGGATACGAGCAGTACTTC.

The V gene is TRBV27, the J gene TRBJ2-5, with 7 positions matching TRBD2. The CDR3 length is 14 residues. J gave up 7 bases and V 5 bases, and 10 bases lay outside the gene matches. Germline V CDR1 and CDR2: MNHEY, SMNVEV (reference sequence). The CDR3, as DNA: TGTGCCAGCAGTATGACTAGCTCCCCCGTGACCCAGTACTTC. It is translated as CASSMTSSPVTQYF.

This clone occurred once. V is TRBV6-5 and J is TRBJ1-2; D is perhaps TRBD1 (5 bases). Between the trimmed V and J ends, which lost 0 bases and 4 bases, there was a span of 12 bases. Germline V gives CDR1 MNHEY, CDR2 SVGAGI. There are 15 residues in the CDR3. The CDR3 region has the DNA TGTGCCAGCAGTTACTCAGGTGGGGGGGTCTATGGCTACACCTTC. Translating it yields CASSYSGGGVYGYTF.

In its sample, this clone was seen once. The chain employs TRBV10-3 and TRBJ1-2, with TRBD1 matching over 11 bases. Germline V gene lookup returns CDR1 ENHRY and CDR2 SYGVKD. The ends lost 9 bases at V and 3 bases at J; junction bases unmatched: 0. The CDR3 is made up of 12 amino acids. The CDR3 region has the DNA TGTGCCATGGGACAGGGGGACTATGGCTACACCTTC. This encodes CAMGQGDYGYTF.

The genes are TRBV6-2 or TRBV6-3 and TRBJ1-4, with TRBD1 identical over 8 bases. Germline-derived CDR1 and CDR2 are MNHEY and SVGEGT. The CDR3 has 16 amino acids. J was trimmed by 0 bases and V by 6 bases; bases with no gene match: 6. CDR3: CASSRRQGSTNEKLFF. CDR3 DNA: TGTGCCAGCAGCCGTAGACAGGGGTCAACTAATGAAAAACTGTTTTTT.

This clone was detected only once. V usage is TRBV4-1 and J usage is TRBJ1-5, with D possibly TRBD1 on 5 matching bases. The CDR3 covers 15 residues. The V and J ends lost 1 base and 3 bases respectively, with 10 bases between them. Germline CDR1 reads MGHRA; CDR2 reads YSYEKL. This CDR3 is CASSQGDSFNQPQHF. CDR3 bases: TGCGCCAGCAGCCAAGGGGACTCTTTCAATCAGCCCCAGCATTTT.